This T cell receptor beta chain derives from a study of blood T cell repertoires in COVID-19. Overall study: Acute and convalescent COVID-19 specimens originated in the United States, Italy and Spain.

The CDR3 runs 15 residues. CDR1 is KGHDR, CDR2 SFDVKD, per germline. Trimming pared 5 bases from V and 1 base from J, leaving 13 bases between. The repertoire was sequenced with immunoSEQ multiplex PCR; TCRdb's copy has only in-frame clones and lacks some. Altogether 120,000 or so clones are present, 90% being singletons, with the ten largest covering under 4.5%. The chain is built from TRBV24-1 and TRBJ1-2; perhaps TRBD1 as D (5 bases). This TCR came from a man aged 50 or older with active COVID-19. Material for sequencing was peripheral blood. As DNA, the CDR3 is TGTGCCACCAGTGGGGGTGTGGGGGGTAACTATGGCTACACCTTC. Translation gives CATSGGVGGNYGYTF.